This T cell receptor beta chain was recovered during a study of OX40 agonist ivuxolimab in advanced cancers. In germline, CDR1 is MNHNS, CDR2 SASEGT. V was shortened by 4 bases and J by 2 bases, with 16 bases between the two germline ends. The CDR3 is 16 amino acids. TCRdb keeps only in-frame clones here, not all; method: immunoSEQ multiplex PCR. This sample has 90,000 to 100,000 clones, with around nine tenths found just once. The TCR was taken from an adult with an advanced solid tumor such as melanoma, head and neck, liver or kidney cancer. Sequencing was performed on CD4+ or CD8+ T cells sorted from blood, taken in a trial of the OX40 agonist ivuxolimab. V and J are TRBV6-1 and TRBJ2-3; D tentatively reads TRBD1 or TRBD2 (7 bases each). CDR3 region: CASSGPGGGNTDTQYF. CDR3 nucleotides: TGTGCCAGCAGTGGGCCAGGGGGGGGGAACACAGATACGCAGTATTTT.